This T cell receptor (beta chain) was recovered during a study of T cells in narcolepsy. Study-wide background: Donors had narcolepsy type 1 or type 2, or were healthy controls.

As to this clone: Its antigen is still unknown.

The germline CDR1 and CDR2 sequences are LNHDA and SQIVND (reference sequence). The ends lost 7 bases at V and 9 bases at J; junction bases unmatched: 13. The CDR3 extends over 15 amino acids. Study-wide results and limits: In some patient and control memory CD4+ samples, autoreactive clones were absent. HCRT-specific and TRIB2-specific autoreactive clonotypes appeared among same-patient CSF and blood CD4+ clonotypes. Autoreactive clonotypes reportedly recurred in blood of same and different patients, not controls.

Data came from immunoSEQ multiplex PCR; TCRdb stores just in-frame clones and leaves some out. This sample has 25,000 or so clones; about 84% occur once, and the top ten carry nearly 3.5%. V is TRBV19 and J is TRBJ2-1; TRBD2 matches 9 bases. The TCR sequence derives from a human donor with narcolepsy. The sample was CD45RA- memory CD4+ T cells from PBMCs. In DNA form, the CDR3 reads TGTGCCAGTACGCTTCGGGCAGCGGGGGGAGCTGAGCAGTTCTTC. Residues: CASTLRAAGGAEQFF.